The 8 T cell receptor beta chains listed next were all sequenced from one sample in a study of T cell responses to AZD1222 COVID-19 vaccine. Assay used: immunoSEQ multiplex PCR; TCRdb lists only in-frame clones, some missing. The sample lists 200,000 or so clones; roughly 92% were seen once. The sequencing here drew on peripheral blood, taken 28 days after the second AZD1222 dose. These receptors all come from an adult who received the AZD1222 COVID-19 vaccine.

The genes are TRBV7-8 and TRBJ1-2, with 7 bases aligning to TRBD1. V trimming: 3 bases; J trimming: 8 bases; junction bases outside the gene matches: 9. Germline CDR1 is SGHVS and CDR2 is FQNEAQ. The CDR3 length is 14 residues. The CDR3 spells CASSFLGGAGGYTF. CDR3 bases: TGTGCCAGCAGCTTCCTAGGGGGCGCGGGAGGCTACACCTTC.

This clone was seen just once. The gene calls are TRBV6-4 and TRBJ1-5; D uncertain. The V and J ends lost 3 bases and 2 bases respectively, with 5 bases between them. The CDR3 runs to 13 residues. CDR1 is MRHNA and CDR2 is SNTAGT in the germline V gene. The CDR3 protein is CASSEGRNQPQHF. The CDR3 DNA follows: TGTGCCAGCAGTGAAGGCCGCAATCAGCCCCAGCATTTT.

This chain uses TRBV19 with TRBJ2-7; weak D call: TRBD1 (6 bases). Germline loops: CDR1 LNHDA, CDR2 SQIVND (reference sequence). The CDR3 contains 14 residues. Trimming left V 6 bases short and J 6 bases short, with 18 bases between. The CDR3 region has the DNA TGTGCCAGTAGAAACACACAGGGACGGTCCGAGCAGTACTTC. The encoded protein is CASRNTQGRSEQYF.

This clone has just one count. The chain recombines TRBV7-3 with TRBJ2-2, with TRBD2 identical over 13 bases. This CDR3 is 16 amino acids long. Trimming took 5 bases from V and 2 from J; bases not matched to a gene: 2. Germline assignment: CDR1 SGHTA and CDR2 FQGTGA. CDR3: CASSRTSGGNTGELFF. CDR3 nucleotide sequence: TGTGCCAGCAGCCGGACTAGCGGGGGAAACACCGGGGAGCTGTTTTTT. The variable domain in full, with the rest retrieved from reference TRBV7-3 and TRBJ2-2, is GAGVSQTPSNKVTEKGKYVELRCDPISGHTALYWYRQSLGQGPEFLIYFQGTGAADDSGLPNDRFFAVRPEGSVSTLKIQRTERGDSAVYLCASSRTSGGNTGELFFGEGSRLTVL.

This clone appeared once. The V gene is TRBV19, the J gene TRBJ2-2; 8 nucleotides align to TRBD2. Germline CDR1 is LNHDA and CDR2 is SQIVND (reference sequence). The CDR3 length is 16 residues. The V segment lost 1 base and the J segment 3 bases; nucleotides outside the gene matches: 4. CDR3: CASSIVSSGHTGELFF. The DNA of the CDR3 is TGTGCCAGTAGTATAGTGTCTAGCGGGCACACCGGGGAGCTGTTTTTT. Looking up the rest from reference TRBV19 and TRBJ2-2 gives the full variable domain: DGGITQSPKYLFRKEGQNVTLSCEQNLNHDAMYWYRQDPGQGLRLIYYSQIVNDFQKGDIAEGYSVSREKKESFPLTVTSAQKNPTAFYLCASSIVSSGHTGELFFGEGSRLTVL.

As regards this clone: The junction differs from germline at one of its ends, possibly a read error. Other DNA sequences within the sample encode an identical CDR3. This chain connects TRBV5-1 to TRBJ2-2; D is possibly TRBD1 (5 bases). CDR1 is SGHRS and CDR2 is YFSETQ in the germline V gene. The CDR3 has 14 amino acids. The CDR3 nucleotides are TGCGCCAGCAGTCGGACACTGAACACTGGGGAGCTGTTTTTT. As protein: CASSRTLNTGELFF.

This clone was seen only a few times. The CDR3 region is CASSPTGGNQPQHF. The CDR3 DNA reads TGTGCCAGCTCACCGACAGGGGGAAATCAGCCCCAGCATTTT. The chain joins TRBV18 to TRBJ1-5; the match to TRBD1 covers 9 bases. In germline, CDR1 is KGHSH, CDR2 LQKENI. This CDR3 has 14 amino acids. With 3 bases clipped from V and 4 bases from J, the junction kept 1 base outside the gene matches.

The chain uses TRBV5-1 and TRBJ1-4; 7 bases agree with TRBD1. The CDR3 sequence is 17 residues long. Germline CDR1 SGHRS, CDR2 YFSETQ. The V and J ends lost 4 bases and 3 bases, in that order; junction bases with no gene match: 12. Here the CDR3 DNA reads TGCGCCAGCAGCGCAACAGGGGCCCCGGGGTCTAATGAAAAACTGTTTTTT. Translating it yields CASSATGAPGSNEKLFF. Based on the CDR3 plus reference TRBV5-1 and TRBJ1-4, the full variable domain is KAGVTQTPRYLIKTRGQQVTLSCSPISGHRSVSWYQQTPGQGLQFLFEYFSETQRNKGNFPGRFSGRQFSNSRSEMNVSTLELGDSALYLCASSATGAPGSNEKLFFGSGTQLSVL.